Listed below are T cell receptor beta chains from one sample, sequenced in a study of T-cell memory formation after mild COVID-19. In TCRdb, the 5' RACE reads were re-called with MiXCR into one record per CDR3 protein. This sample has 150,000 or so distinct CDR3 sequences; about 28% occur once, and the top ten carry around 12%. The sequencing sample was made of PBMCs or a T cell subset sorted from them (not recorded which). Receptors were obtained from an adult woman who had mild COVID-19 (a few samples of this study predate the infection). Cell type and time point are not known. Both conserved end residues are part of each CDR3. The order of the fields is clone size, D gene, J gene, V gene, CDR3 DNA, CDR3 protein. A D gene is named only where the DNA matches it firmly. Only part of the rows carry a size: once, few, many, or a class if the clone is expanded.

clone size: few
D gene: .
J gene: TRBJ2-2
V gene: TRBV7-9
CDR3 DNA: TGTGCCAGCAGCTCCCCAGGGCCCGGGGAGCTGTTTTTT
CDR3 protein: CASSSPGPGELFF

clone size: .
D gene: TRBD2
J gene: TRBJ2-5
V gene: TRBV4-2
CDR3 DNA: TGTGCCAGCAGCCAGGGACTAGCGGGTCTCGAGACCCAGTACTTC
CDR3 protein: CASSQGLAGLETQYF

clone size: few
D gene: .
J gene: TRBJ2-7
V gene: TRBV3-1
CDR3 DNA: TGTGCCAGCAGCCAGGACTTGGGGGCCTACGAGCAGTACTTC
CDR3 protein: CASSQDLGAYEQYF

clone size: .
D gene: .
J gene: TRBJ1-2
V gene: TRBV27
CDR3 DNA: TGTGCCAGCAGTTTATCGTGGGACTCCTATGGCTACACCTTC
CDR3 protein: CASSLSWDSYGYTF

clone size: few
D gene: .
J gene: TRBJ2-3
V gene: TRBV7-8
CDR3 DNA: TGTGCCAGCAGCTTAACGGGGACCACAGATACGCAGTATTTT
CDR3 protein: CASSLTGTTDTQYF

clone size: .
D gene: TRBD1
J gene: TRBJ1-5
V gene: TRBV24-1
CDR3 DNA: TGTGCCACCAGTGATCACAGGGGCCTGGGCTATAGCAATCAGCCCCAGCATTTT
CDR3 protein: CATSDHRGLGYSNQPQHF

clone size: .
D gene: TRBD1
J gene: TRBJ2-3
V gene: TRBV7-9
CDR3 DNA: TGTGCCAGCAGCTTACCTAGGGGGCGAGTCCCAGATACGCAGTATTTT
CDR3 protein: CASSLPRGRVPDTQYF

clone size: .
D gene: .
J gene: TRBJ1-5
V gene: TRBV6-2/TRBV6-3
CDR3 DNA: TGTGCCAGCAGTTATGGCCACGAGGGGGGCAATCAGCCCCAGCATTTT
CDR3 protein: CASSYGHEGGNQPQHF

clone size: .
D gene: .
J gene: TRBJ2-2
V gene: TRBV6-2/TRBV6-3
CDR3 DNA: TGTGCCAGCAGTTTCCACAGGGACACCGGGGAGCTGTTTTTT
CDR3 protein: CASSFHRDTGELFF

clone size: .
D gene: TRBD1
J gene: TRBJ2-1
V gene: TRBV4-1
CDR3 DNA: TGCGCCAGCAGCCCCCAGGGGGATTTGACCTACAATGAGCAGTTCTTC
CDR3 protein: CASSPQGDLTYNEQFF

clone size: few
D gene: .
J gene: TRBJ2-7
V gene: TRBV25-1
CDR3 DNA: TGTGCCAGCAGTCGGAGCAGCGAGCAGTACTTC
CDR3 protein: CASSRSSEQYF

clone size: .
D gene: .
J gene: TRBJ1-6
V gene: TRBV5-1
CDR3 DNA: TGCGCCAGCAGCTTCCGTTGGGAGGGGAGGGATTCACCCCTCCACTTT
CDR3 protein: CASSFRWEGRDSPLHF

clone size: .
D gene: .
J gene: TRBJ2-1
V gene: TRBV5-5
CDR3 DNA: TGTGCCAGCAGCGCCGTCCCAGGGAGAGAGCAGTTCTTC
CDR3 protein: CASSAVPGREQFF

clone size: few
D gene: TRBD2
J gene: TRBJ2-3
V gene: TRBV5-1
CDR3 DNA: TGCGCCAGCAGCTCCTCGGTGCGGGGGGGCCGTATAGATACGCAGTATTTT
CDR3 protein: CASSSSVRGGRIDTQYF

clone size: .
D gene: .
J gene: TRBJ2-5
V gene: TRBV5-1
CDR3 DNA: TGCGCCAGCAGCGCGGGGATAGGGGAGACCCAGTACTTC
CDR3 protein: CASSAGIGETQYF

clone size: .
D gene: TRBD2
J gene: TRBJ2-2
V gene: TRBV20-1
CDR3 DNA: TGCAGTGCTAGAAAAGCGGGGGGGACCGGGGAGCTGTTTTTT
CDR3 protein: CSARKAGGTGELFF

clone size: .
D gene: .
J gene: TRBJ1-1
V gene: TRBV28
CDR3 DNA: TGTGCCAGCAGTTTATGGCCCCCCTCGGACAGTACCTTCGAAGCTTTCTTT
CDR3 protein: CASSLWPPSDSTFEAFF

clone size: few
D gene: .
J gene: TRBJ2-1
V gene: TRBV6-6
CDR3 DNA: TGTGCCACATTACGGACAGACGAAAATGAGCAGTTCTTC
CDR3 protein: CATLRTDENEQFF

clone size: .
D gene: TRBD1
J gene: TRBJ2-7
V gene: TRBV27
CDR3 DNA: TGTGCCAGCAGTTTTGACAGGGCCTCCTACGAGCAGTACTTC
CDR3 protein: CASSFDRASYEQYF

clone size: .
D gene: .
J gene: TRBJ1-4
V gene: TRBV18
CDR3 DNA: TGTGCCAGCTCACCACAGGGGTCATCCCAAACTAATGAAAAACTGTTTTTT
CDR3 protein: CASSPQGSSQTNEKLFF

clone size: few
D gene: TRBD1
J gene: TRBJ2-3
V gene: TRBV15
CDR3 DNA: TGTGCCACCAGCAGAGGGGCAGGGGGATACACAGATACGCAGTATTTT
CDR3 protein: CATSRGAGGYTDTQYF

clone size: .
D gene: .
J gene: TRBJ2-7
V gene: TRBV20-1
CDR3 DNA: TGCAGTGCTAGAGATCAAGCAGGGGTGGTGTACGAGCAGTACTTC
CDR3 protein: CSARDQAGVVYEQYF

clone size: .
D gene: .
J gene: TRBJ2-3
V gene: TRBV10-3
CDR3 DNA: TGTGCCATCACGGGCCTTAGCACAGATACGCAGTATTTT
CDR3 protein: CAITGLSTDTQYF

clone size: few
D gene: .
J gene: TRBJ1-2
V gene: TRBV4-2
CDR3 DNA: TGTGCCAGCAGCCAAGATGAAGGGACGGGCTATGGCTACACCTTC
CDR3 protein: CASSQDEGTGYGYTF

clone size: .
D gene: .
J gene: TRBJ1-1
V gene: TRBV6-2/TRBV6-3
CDR3 DNA: TGTGCCAGCAGTTCCGATGGGGGGCAATCTGAAGCTTTCTTT
CDR3 protein: CASSSDGGQSEAFF

clone size: .
D gene: .
J gene: TRBJ2-7
V gene: TRBV6-5
CDR3 DNA: TGTGCCAGCAGTTACTCGACGCGGGATATTCTTCTGTACGAGCAGTACTTC
CDR3 protein: CASSYSTRDILLYEQYF

clone size: .
D gene: .
J gene: TRBJ1-2
V gene: TRBV24-1
CDR3 DNA: TGTGCCACCAGTGATTCCGGGACCCTCTATGGCTACACCTTC
CDR3 protein: CATSDSGTLYGYTF

clone size: few
D gene: .
J gene: TRBJ1-1
V gene: TRBV19
CDR3 DNA: TGTGCCAGTAGTGGGCAGGGGACTGAAGCTTTCTTT
CDR3 protein: CASSGQGTEAFF

clone size: many
D gene: TRBD2
J gene: TRBJ2-3
V gene: TRBV2
CDR3 DNA: TGTGCCAGCAGTGAGGGGATAGCGGGAGGACCAGATACGCAGTATTTT
CDR3 protein: CASSEGIAGGPDTQYF

clone size: few
D gene: .
J gene: TRBJ1-1
V gene: TRBV12-3/TRBV12-4
CDR3 DNA: TGTGCCAGCAGTGAGATGAACACTGAAGCTTTCTTT
CDR3 protein: CASSEMNTEAFF

clone size: .
D gene: .
J gene: TRBJ2-3
V gene: TRBV12-3/TRBV12-4
CDR3 DNA: TGTGCCAGCGCATCCGGGACCCTCCTTGGTACGCAGTATTTT
CDR3 protein: CASASGTLLGTQYF